The sequence of this TCR beta chain was determined in a study of control samples from healthy donors and cancer patients. Germline CDR1 MDHEN, CDR2 SYDVKM. V was clipped by 5 bases and J by 3 bases; unmatched bases: 13. The CDR3 loop spans 18 amino acids. Profiling relied on immunoSEQ multiplex PCR, and the TCRdb table lists in-frame clones only, not all of them. The sample carries around 170,000 clones, around 91% recorded once. This receptor was obtained from a woman between 50 and 59 years old in good health. V gene TRBV28 combines with J gene TRBJ2-1, with 10 bases fitting TRBD1. Sequences were obtained from blood. The chain's CDR3 is CASSPFTPGQGRYNEQFF. In DNA form, the CDR3 reads TGTGCCAGCAGTCCTTTCACCCCGGGACAGGGGCGCTACAATGAGCAGTTCTTC. The entire variable domain, with the rest obtained from reference TRBV28 and TRBJ2-1, is as follows: DVKVTQSSRYLVKRTGEKVFLECVQDMDHENMFWYRQDPGLGLRLIYFSYDVKMKEKGDIPEGYSVSREKKERFSLILESASTNQTSMYLCASSPFTPGQGRYNEQFFGPGTRLTVL.